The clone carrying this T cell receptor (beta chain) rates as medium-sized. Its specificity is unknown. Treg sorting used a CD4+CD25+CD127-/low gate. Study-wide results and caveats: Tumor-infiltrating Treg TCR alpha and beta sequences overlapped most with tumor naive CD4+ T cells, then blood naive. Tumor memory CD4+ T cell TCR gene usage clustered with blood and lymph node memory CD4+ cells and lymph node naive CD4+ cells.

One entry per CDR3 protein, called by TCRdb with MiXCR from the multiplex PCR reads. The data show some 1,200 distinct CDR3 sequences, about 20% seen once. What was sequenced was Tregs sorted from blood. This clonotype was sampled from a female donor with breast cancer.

This CDR3 reads CASSFGSSAYGYTF. Here the CDR3 DNA reads TGTGCCAGCAGTTTCGGGTCGTCGGCCTATGGCTACACCTTC. The chain couples TRBV12-3 or TRBV12-4 to TRBJ1-2; D gene uncertain. The ends were cut back, 3 bases at V and 4 bases at J, with 12 bases in the middle. The CDR3 totals 14 residues.